The text below deals with one T cell receptor beta chain. Its antigen is currently unknown. Assay: immunoSEQ multiplex PCR; the TCRdb copy retains only in-frame clones and omits some. Among about 100,000 clones listed, roughly 90% were seen once. This sample is drawn from a study of T cell responses to AZD1222 COVID-19 vaccine. The ends were cut back, 5 bases at V and 3 bases at J, with 13 bases in the middle. The length of the CDR3 is 14 residues. The germline V gene encodes CDR1 MGHRA and CDR2 YSYEKL. Whole-study findings and limits: Recipients of two AZD1222 doses showed rising Spike-specific TCR breadth and depth. Variant regions that are unmutated are reportedly the target of nearly half of spike-specific TCRs.

This sample comprised peripheral blood, obtained on day 0 of AZD1222 vaccination. The clonotype originates from an adult in good health. The chain combines TRBV4-1 with TRBJ1-1; no firm D call. CDR3 region: CASSAGPRHTEAFF. CDR3 sequence (DNA): TGCGCCAGCAGCGCCGGTCCTCGCCACACTGAAGCTTTCTTT.